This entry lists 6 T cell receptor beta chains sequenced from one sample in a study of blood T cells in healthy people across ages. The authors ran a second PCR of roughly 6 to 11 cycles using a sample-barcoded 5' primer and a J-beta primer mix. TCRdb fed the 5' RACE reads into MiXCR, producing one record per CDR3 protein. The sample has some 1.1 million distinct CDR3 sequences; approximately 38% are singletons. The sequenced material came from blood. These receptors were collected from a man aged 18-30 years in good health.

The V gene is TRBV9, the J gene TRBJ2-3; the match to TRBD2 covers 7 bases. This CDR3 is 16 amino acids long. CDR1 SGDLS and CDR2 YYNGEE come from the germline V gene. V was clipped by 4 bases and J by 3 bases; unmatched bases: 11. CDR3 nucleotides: TGTGCCAGCAGCCCCCTTTACGGGGGGAGTACAGATACGCAGTATTTT. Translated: CASSPLYGGSTDTQYF.

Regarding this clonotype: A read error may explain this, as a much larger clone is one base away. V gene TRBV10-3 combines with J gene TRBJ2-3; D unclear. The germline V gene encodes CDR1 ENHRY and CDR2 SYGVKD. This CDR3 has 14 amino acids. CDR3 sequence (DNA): TGTGCCACCTCGAGGAAGGTCGCCACAGATACGCGGTATTTT. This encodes CATSRKVATDTRYF.

The CDR3 nucleotides are TGTGCCAGCAGTGATCTGGGTGACCTTAACTATGGCTACACCTTC. Translating gives CASSDLGDLNYGYTF. The chain employs TRBV2 and TRBJ1-2; no clear D gene. V lost 3 bases and J lost 1, with 12 bases in between. The V gene's germline CDR1 is SNHLY and CDR2 FYNNEI. This CDR3 is 15 amino acids long.

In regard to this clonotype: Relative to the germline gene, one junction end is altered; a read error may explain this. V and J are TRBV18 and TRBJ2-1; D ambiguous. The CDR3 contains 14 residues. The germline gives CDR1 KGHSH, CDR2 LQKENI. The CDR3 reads CASPPVGIYNGQFF. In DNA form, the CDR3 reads TGTGCCAGCCCACCCGTAGGTATCTACAATGGGCAGTTCTTC.

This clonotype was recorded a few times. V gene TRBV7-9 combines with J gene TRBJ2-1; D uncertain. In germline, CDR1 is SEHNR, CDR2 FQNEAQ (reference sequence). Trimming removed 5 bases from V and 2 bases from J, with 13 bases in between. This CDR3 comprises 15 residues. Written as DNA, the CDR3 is TGTGCCAGCAGCCCCCCTGGGGTCCCCTACAATGAGCAGTTCTTC. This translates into CASSPPGVPYNEQFF. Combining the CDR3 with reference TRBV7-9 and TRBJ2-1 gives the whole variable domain DTGVSQNPRHKITKRGQNVTFRCDPISEHNRLYWYRQTLGQGPEFLTYFQNEAQLEKSRLLSDRFSAERPKGSFSTLEIQRTEQGDSAMYLCASSPPGVPYNEQFFGPGTRLTVL.

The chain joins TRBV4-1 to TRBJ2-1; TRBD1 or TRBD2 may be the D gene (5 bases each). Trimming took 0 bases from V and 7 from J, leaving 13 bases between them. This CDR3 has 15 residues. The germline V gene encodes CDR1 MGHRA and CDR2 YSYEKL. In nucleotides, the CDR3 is TGCGCCAGCAGCCAAGAACTCGGGGCACTAAATGAGCAGTTCTTC. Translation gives CASSQELGALNEQFF.